Each of the 6 T cell receptor beta chains below was sequenced from the same sample in a study of a mutant IDH1 vaccine in newly diagnosed glioma. Their antigens remain unidentified. Time point reported: week 11, during vaccination. The vaccine gave 300 ug of a 20-mer mutant IDH1 peptide subcutaneously per dose. Profiling relied on immunoSEQ multiplex PCR, and the TCRdb table lists in-frame clones only, not all of them. The table includes around 120,000 clones, over 75% detected once. The sequenced sample was PBMCs, obtained from a glioma patient whose treatment included an IDH1 peptide vaccine. These receptors originate from a man in his forties with glioma.

The chain combines TRBV25-1 with TRBJ2-3; unclear D gene. V lost 5 bases and J 2 bases, leaving 8 bases between the germline ends. Germline CDR1 reads MGHDK; CDR2 reads SYGVNS. CDR3 length: 13 amino acids. CDR3 protein: CASSWQLTDTQYF. CDR3 DNA: TGTGCCAGCAGTTGGCAGCTCACAGATACGCAGTATTTT.

V and J are TRBV6-5 and TRBJ1-2; 7 bases align to TRBD1. The CDR3 has 14 amino acids. Germline CDR1 is MNHEY and CDR2 is SVGAGI. Germline trimming cut 0 bases from V and 5 bases from J; bases unmatched to any gene: 3. The CDR3 loop is CASSYSDREYGYTF. The CDR3 DNA reads as TGTGCCAGCAGTTACTCAGACAGGGAGTATGGCTACACCTTC.

The CDR3 nucleotides are TGTGCCAGCAGCTTAGATCAAAGGGACGGCTACACTGAAGCTTTCTTT. Protein sequence: CASSLDQRDGYTEAFF. V and J are TRBV11-2 and TRBJ1-1, with D possibly matching TRBD1 (5 bases). The CDR3 loop spans 16 amino acids. V lost 0 bases and J lost 3, with 14 bases in between. CDR1 is SGHAT and CDR2 is FQNNGV in the germline V gene.

The rearrangement uses TRBV19 and TRBJ1-5; tentative D call: TRBD1 (6 bases). V lost 4 bases to trimming and J lost 1 base, with 8 bases between them. CDR1 is LNHDA and CDR2 is SQIVND in the germline V gene (reference sequence). The CDR3 is 14 amino acids. As DNA, the CDR3 is TGTGCCAGTAGTAGGGGACAAAGCAATCAGCCCCAGCATTTT. Translation gives CASSRGQSNQPQHF.

The CDR3 sequence is CASSSRGRGSNTGELFF. The DNA for the CDR3 is TGCGCCAGCAGTTCCCGGGGCAGGGGGTCGAACACCGGGGAGCTGTTTTTT. V usage is TRBV5-1 and J usage is TRBJ2-2, with 7 nucleotides matching TRBD1. With 5 bases clipped from V and 0 bases from J, the junction kept 10 bases outside the gene matches. The CDR3 length is 17 residues. Germline values: CDR1 SGHRS, CDR2 YFSETQ.

This rearrangement joins TRBV7-9 to TRBJ1-4; 9 bases match TRBD1. CDR1 is SEHNR, CDR2 FQNEAQ, per germline (reference sequence). The CDR3 has 17 amino acids. Trimming at V came to 1 base and at J to 0 bases, leaving 3 bases not matched to a gene. This chain's CDR3 is CASSLGDRVATNEKLFF. Here the CDR3 DNA reads TGTGCCAGCAGCTTAGGGGACAGGGTGGCAACTAATGAAAAACTGTTTTTT. The entire variable domain, with the rest obtained from reference TRBV7-9 and TRBJ1-4, is as follows: DTGVSQNPRHKITKRGQNVTFRCDPISEHNRLYWYRQTLGQGPEFLTYFQNEAQLEKSRLLSDRFSAERPKGSFSTLEIQRTEQGDSAMYLCASSLGDRVATNEKLFFGSGTQLSVL.